The rows below give T cell receptor beta chains drawn from one sample of a study of control samples from healthy donors and cancer patients. Profiling relied on immunoSEQ multiplex PCR, and the TCRdb table lists in-frame clones only, not all of them. The sample lists over 75,000 clones; around 80% were seen once. Sequencing was carried out using blood. These receptors came from a man aged 60 to 69 in good health. The CDR3 runs from the conserved cysteine through the conserved F or W. D genes are given only for firm matches. The listing skips clone size in some rows; elsewhere it reads once, few, many or a size class.

J,V,size,D,DNA,CDR3
TRBJ1-5,TRBV5-4,few,NA,TGTGCCAGCAGCTTGGTGGGGGTGAGGAATCAGCCCCAGCATTTT,CASSLVGVRNQPQHF
TRBJ1-2,TRBV6-1,NA,NA,TGTGCCAGCAGTGAAGGGGGGACACCTAACTATGGCTACACCTTC,CASSEGGTPNYGYTF
TRBJ1-5,TRBV5-4,NA,NA,TGTGCCAGCAGCGTACAGGGAAGGAGCAATCAGCCCCAGCATTTT,CASSVQGRSNQPQHF
TRBJ2-3,TRBV7-8,NA,TRBD2,TGTGCCAGCAGCTTAGGACTAGCGGGGGGGCTGGGGGATACGCAGTATTTT,CASSLGLAGGLGDTQYF
TRBJ1-2,TRBV10-3,NA,NA,TGTGCCATCACCAGGACAGACCAGTATGGCTACACCTTC,CAITRTDQYGYTF
TRBJ2-2,TRBV6-5,NA,NA,TGTGCCACGGGCACGGGCTACGGCACCGGGGAGCTGTTTTTT,CATGTGYGTGELFF
TRBJ2-7,TRBV21-1,NA,NA,TGTGCCAGCAGCGAATCCAGGGAATCCGAGCAGTACTTC,CASSESRESEQYF
TRBJ1-2,TRBV3-1/TRBV3-2,NA,NA,TGTGCCAGCAGCCGGGAAGGCGGGGGGCGCGATGGCTACACCTTC,CASSREGGGRDGYTF
TRBJ2-1,TRBV15,NA,NA,TGTGCCACCAGCAGACTCGGGGCAGGGGTATTGAATGAGCAGTTCTTC,CATSRLGAGVLNEQFF
TRBJ2-3,TRBV15,NA,NA,TGTACACCCGCAGACCCAATTAGAAACACAGATACGCAGTATTTT,CTPADPIRNTDTQYF
TRBJ2-5,TRBV19,NA,NA,TGTGCCAGTTCGACAGACCAAGAGACCCAGTACTTC,CASSTDQETQYF
TRBJ2-1,TRBV30,once,TRBD2,TGTGCGGCGGGAGAGTACAATGAGCAGTTCTTC,CAAGEYNEQFF
TRBJ2-1,TRBV18,once,TRBD2,TGTGCCAGCTCCCGCGGGGGGGCCTCCTACAATGAGCAGTTCTTC,CASSRGGASYNEQFF
TRBJ2-1,TRBV6-6,NA,TRBD1,TGTGCCAGCAGTCTAGGGACAGGGGGCGTCAGGGCTAGCGGAGGCGACTACTACAATGAGCAGTTCTTC,CASSLGTGGVRASGGDYYNEQFF
TRBJ2-1,TRBV28,NA,TRBD2,TGTGCCAGCAGTTTACTAGCGGGATTGGGCAATGAGCAGTTCTTC,CASSLLAGLGNEQFF
TRBJ1-1,TRBV24-1,NA,TRBD1,TGTGCCACCAGTTTAGGGGGCGCAGACGACACTGAAGCTTTCTTT,CATSLGGADDTEAFF
TRBJ2-3,TRBV6-1,few,NA,TGTGCCAGCAGTGAAGGGGACCCCGATACGCAGTATTTT,CASSEGDPDTQYF
TRBJ1-2,TRBV24-1,NA,NA,TGTGCCACCCGAGAAACAGGGAAGGGGGGCGGCTACACCTTC,CATRETGKGGGYTF
TRBJ1-6,TRBV19,few,NA,TGTGCCAGTAGCAACCCAGGGGTTTTTCCCCTCCACTTT,CASSNPGVFPLHF
TRBJ1-5,TRBV15,NA,NA,TGTGCCACCAGCAGGGGCGGCGACAATCAGCCCCAGCATTTT,CATSRGGDNQPQHF
TRBJ2-7,TRBV2,NA,NA,TGTGCCAGCCGGAGGGACAGACCTTTCGAGCAGTACTTC,CASRRDRPFEQYF
TRBJ2-1,TRBV9,once,NA,TGTGCCAGCAGCCCGTTGCAGGGAGCTACATTCAATGAGCAGTTCTTC,CASSPLQGATFNEQFF
TRBJ2-2,TRBV6-4,NA,TRBD1,TGTGCCAGCCGGACAGGGAGGAACACCGGGGAGCTGTTTTTT,CASRTGRNTGELFF
TRBJ2-1,TRBV7-3,NA,TRBD2,TGTGCCAGCAGCTCTAGCGGGGGGGCCGGATACAATGAGCAGTTCTTC,CASSSSGGAGYNEQFF
TRBJ2-3,TRBV7-9,NA,TRBD1,TGTGCCAGCAGCCCCGGGACAGGGGGCGGCTGGGATACGCAGTATTTT,CASSPGTGGGWDTQYF
TRBJ2-5,TRBV6-6,NA,NA,TGTGCCAGCAACCGCGGGGGCCTCCAAGAGACCCAGTACTTC,CASNRGGLQETQYF
TRBJ2-5,TRBV14,few,NA,TGTGCCAGCAGCCGTATACAAGAGACCCAGTACTTC,CASSRIQETQYF
TRBJ1-1,TRBV19,NA,TRBD1,TGTGCCAGTAGTATCGCCAGGGGGGCCGCTTTCTTT,CASSIARGAAFF